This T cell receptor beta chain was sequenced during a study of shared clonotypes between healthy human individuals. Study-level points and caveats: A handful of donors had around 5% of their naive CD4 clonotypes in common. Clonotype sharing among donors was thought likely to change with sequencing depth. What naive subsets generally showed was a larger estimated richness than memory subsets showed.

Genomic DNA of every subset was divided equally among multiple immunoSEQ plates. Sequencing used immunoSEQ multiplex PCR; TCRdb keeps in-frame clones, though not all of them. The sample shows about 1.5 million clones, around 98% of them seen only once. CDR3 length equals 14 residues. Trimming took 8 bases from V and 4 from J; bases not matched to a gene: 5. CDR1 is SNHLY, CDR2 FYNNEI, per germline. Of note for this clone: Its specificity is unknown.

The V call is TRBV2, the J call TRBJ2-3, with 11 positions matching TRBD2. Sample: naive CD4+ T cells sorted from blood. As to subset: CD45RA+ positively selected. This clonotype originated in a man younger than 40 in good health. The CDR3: CASGGTSGPDTQYF. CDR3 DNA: TGTGCCAGCGGGGGGACTAGCGGCCCAGATACGCAGTATTTT.